The rows below give T cell receptor beta chains drawn from one sample of a study of cytomegalovirus exposure and HLA in healthy donors. Produced via immunoSEQ multiplex PCR; TCRdb's table is partial and in-frame only. The sample contains fewer than 200,000 clones, approximately 79% of which appear only once. The sample comprised PBMCs. The receptors were sampled from a man between 35 and 55 years old in good health and CMV-seronegative. CDR3s include the opening cysteine and the closing phenylalanine or tryptophan. D genes are given only for firm matches. The listing skips clone size in some rows; elsewhere it reads once, few, many or a size class.

TRBV29-1	TRBD1	TRBJ2-4	.	TGCAGCGTCAGGGGGAAAGGAATAGCCAAAAACATTCAGTACTTC	CSVRGKGIAKNIQYF
TRBV29-1	.	TRBJ1-1	.	TGCAGCGTTGGGGGACACCCGGCTTTCTTT	CSVGGHPAFF
TRBV7-9	TRBD2	TRBJ2-7	.	TGTGCCAGCAGCTTTGCGGGGGAGGTCGAGCAGTACTTC	CASSFAGEVEQYF
TRBV5-1	.	TRBJ2-3	.	TGCGCCAGCAGCTTGGGTACAGGGTACACAGATACGCAGTATTTT	CASSLGTGYTDTQYF
TRBV4-1	.	TRBJ2-5	few	TGCGCCAGCAGCCAAGAATATGGGGCGGATAGGGTTTTTTCAGAGACCCAGTACTTC	CASSQEYGADRVFSETQYF
TRBV10-3	TRBD1	TRBJ2-7	.	TGTGCCATCAGTGGGACAGGGGCCTACGAGCAGTACTTC	CAISGTGAYEQYF
TRBV5-1	TRBD1	TRBJ2-7	.	TGCGCCAGCAGCGCGGACGCAGACAGGGACGAGCAGTACTTC	CASSADADRDEQYF
TRBV6-4	.	TRBJ1-5	.	TGTGCCAGCAGTGAAGGGGTCAATCAGCCCCAGCATTTT	CASSEGVNQPQHF
TRBV30	.	TRBJ2-7	.	TGTGCCTGGAGTGTAAGGGGGATCGGCTCCTACGAGCAGTACTTC	CAWSVRGIGSYEQYF
TRBV30	.	TRBJ1-6	.	TGTGCCTGGACTCGCGGGACGAATTCACCCCTCCACTTT	CAWTRGTNSPLHF
TRBV28	.	TRBJ1-1	.	TGTGCCAGTACCCTAACCGGGAACACTGAAGCTTTCTTT	CASTLTGNTEAFF
TRBV10-1	.	TRBJ1-1	few	TGCGCCAGCAGTGAGGAGGGAGGTGAAGCTTTCTTT	CASSEEGGEAFF
TRBV25-1	.	TRBJ1-6	.	TGTGCCAGCAGTGGGGCAGCTAATTCACCCCTCCACTTT	CASSGAANSPLHF
TRBV7-9	.	TRBJ1-1	.	TGTGCCAGCAGCCCCCGGCAGGGCGGCCACACTGAAGCTTTCTTT	CASSPRQGGHTEAFF
TRBV7-6	TRBD1	TRBJ1-6	.	TGTGCCAGCAGCCCGTCGACAGGGGTTAGTAATTCACCCCTCCACTTT	CASSPSTGVSNSPLHF
TRBV6-1	TRBD2	TRBJ2-1	few	TGTGCCAGCAGTGAATTAGCGGGGGAGAATGAGCAGTTCTTC	CASSELAGENEQFF
TRBV11-3	.	TRBJ2-7	.	TGTGCCAGCAGCTCAAACCTATCTAGTGTTTGCTACGAGCAGTACTTC	CASSSNLSSVCYEQYF
TRBV16	TRBD1	TRBJ1-2	.	TGTGCCAGCAGCGCGGACAGGGCCAACTATGGCTACACCTTC	CASSADRANYGYTF
TRBV25-1	.	TRBJ1-1	few	TGTGCCAGCAGGATGACAGAGAACACTGAAGCTTTCTTT	CASRMTENTEAFF
TRBV11-2	TRBD2	TRBJ2-4	few	TGTGCCAGCAGCTTAGGCGGGGGATTCTTTAGCCAAAACATTCAGTACTTC	CASSLGGGFFSQNIQYF
TRBV20-1	.	TRBJ2-5	.	TGCAGTGGTAATAGCCAAGAGACCCAGTACTTC	CSGNSQETQYF
TRBV21-1	.	TRBJ1-1	.	TGTGCCAGCAGCAAATGGAGTCGGCAGGGTGGTTTGGAAGCTTTCTTT	CASSKWSRQGGLEAFF
TRBV7-8	.	TRBJ2-5	.	TGTGCCAGCAGCTTAGGAGGGTACCAAGGGACCCAGTACTTC	CASSLGGYQGTQYF
TRBV9	.	TRBJ1-6	.	TGTGCCAGCAGCGTAGAGGGACTGCTCAATTCACCCCTCCACTTT	CASSVEGLLNSPLHF
TRBV7-9	.	TRBJ2-1	.	TGTGCCAGCAGCCAAGACAGCCCATTGAGGGAGCAGTTCTTC	CASSQDSPLREQFF
TRBV27	.	TRBJ1-3	.	TGTGCCAGCAGTTTCCTAGGGGGCTCTGGAAACACCATATATTTT	CASSFLGGSGNTIYF
TRBV1	.	TRBJ1-2	few	TGCACCAGCAGCCAAACTCCCACGAACCACTATGGCTACACCTTC	CTSSQTPTNHYGYTF
TRBV7-2	TRBD2	TRBJ2-3	.	TGTGCCAGCAGCTTAGAAGGGACTAGCGTACAAGATACGCAGTATTTT	CASSLEGTSVQDTQYF
TRBV7-8	TRBD2	TRBJ2-7	.	TGTGCCAGCAGCCCGAGCGGGGGGCCCTCCTCCTACGAGCAGTACTTC	CASSPSGGPSSYEQYF
TRBV19	TRBD1	TRBJ2-5	.	TGTGCCAGTAGACCTAACCGGGACAGGGTATCAGAGACCCAGTACTTC	CASRPNRDRVSETQYF
TRBV19	.	TRBJ1-5	.	TGTGCCAGTAGTATCCCGGGACAAATACAGCCCCAGCATTTT	CASSIPGQIQPQHF
TRBV7-9	.	TRBJ1-4	few	TGTGCCAGCGAACATTGGGCAGCAACTAATGAAAAACTGTTTTTT	CASEHWAATNEKLFF
TRBV19	.	TRBJ2-2	.	TGTGCCAGTAAAGGGGGGGGTCGGTCTGGCGGGGAGCTGTTTTTT	CASKGGGRSGGELFF
TRBV7-9	.	TRBJ2-3	.	TGTGCCAGCAGCTTTCAGGGGGGATCAGATACGCAGTATTTT	CASSFQGGSDTQYF
TRBV5-1	.	TRBJ2-5	.	TGCGCCAGCAGCTTGGGGACTGGAAGTAAGGAGACCCAGTACTTC	CASSLGTGSKETQYF
TRBV7-8	.	TRBJ1-6	.	TGTGCCAGCAGCTTAGGGACAGAAAATTCACCCCTCCACTTT	CASSLGTENSPLHF
TRBV5-4	.	TRBJ1-1	.	TGTGCCAGCACCCGGGGGGCAGGGACCGACACTGAAGCTTTCTTT	CASTRGAGTDTEAFF
TRBV28	TRBD1	TRBJ2-7	.	TGTGCCAGCAGGTCTGCCGGGACAGGGAGTCACGAGCAGTACTTC	CASRSAGTGSHEQYF
TRBV6-5	.	TRBJ2-5	.	TGTGCCAGCAGTTACCTGGACAGACAAGAGACCCAGTACTTC	CASSYLDRQETQYF
TRBV15	TRBD1	TRBJ2-7	.	TGTGCCACCAGCAGATCGACCGGGACAGTCCTATGGCAGTACTTC	CATSRSTGTVLWQYF
TRBV27	TRBD1	TRBJ2-1	.	TGTGCCAGCAGTCTATCACTACTCATCCGGGACAGGAGAGACAATGAGCAGTTCTTC	CASSLSLLIRDRRDNEQFF
TRBV4-1	.	TRBJ1-5	.	TGCGCCAGCAGCCAAGATCATGCCAGCGACTTCACTCAGCCCCAGCATTTT	CASSQDHASDFTQPQHF
TRBV7-2	.	TRBJ2-5	.	TGTGCCAGCAGCTTAGTTCTTCGGGGAGAGACCCAGTACTTC	CASSLVLRGETQYF
TRBV27	TRBD1	TRBJ1-2	once	TGTGCCAGCAGTCGGTTGGGGCAGGGGGCTCGGGGCTACACCTTC	CASSRLGQGARGYTF
TRBV4-1	TRBD2	TRBJ2-5	.	TGCGCCAGCAGCCAACCGGGGGGGCTGGGGGAGACCCAGTACTTC	CASSQPGGLGETQYF
TRBV7-3	.	TRBJ2-3	.	TGTGCCAGCAGCTACAACACAGCTACGCAGTATTTT	CASSYNTATQYF
TRBV7-2	.	TRBJ2-7	few	TGTGCCAGCAGCTTAGTGCTGGACACGGAGCAGTACTTC	CASSLVLDTEQYF
TRBV7-3	TRBD1	TRBJ1-4	.	TGTGCCAGCAGCTTACAGGGGGCTCCTAATGAAAAACTGTTTTTT	CASSLQGAPNEKLFF